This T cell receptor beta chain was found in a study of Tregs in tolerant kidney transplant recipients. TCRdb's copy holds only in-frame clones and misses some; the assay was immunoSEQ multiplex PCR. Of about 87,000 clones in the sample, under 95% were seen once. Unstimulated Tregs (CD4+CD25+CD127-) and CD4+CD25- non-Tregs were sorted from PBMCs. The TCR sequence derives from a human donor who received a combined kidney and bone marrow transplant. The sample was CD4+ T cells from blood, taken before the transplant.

In nucleotides, the CDR3 is TGTGCCAGCAGTAAGGAAGGACAGGGGGCCTACAATGAGCAGTTCTTC. Translating gives CASSKEGQGAYNEQFF. The chain links TRBV11-1 to TRBJ2-1, with 10 bases aligning to TRBD1. Unmatched junction bases numbered 7, after V lost 6 bases and J lost 2 bases. Per the germline V gene, CDR1 is SGHAT and CDR2 is FQDESV (reference sequence). CDR3 length: 16 residues.